This T cell receptor beta chain came from a study of blood T cell repertoires in COVID-19. Study background: Sites across the United States, Italy and Spain contributed samples from acute and convalescent COVID-19.

Libraries were prepared by immunoSEQ multiplex PCR; TCRdb keeps only in-frame clonotypes and omits some of them. This sample carries 90,000 to 150,000 clones, roughly four fifths of them seen once, and the ten largest clones take 9.5% to 13%. This CDR3 has 18 residues. This clonotype was obtained from a human donor in a cohort sampled during active COVID-19. The chain combines TRBV21-1 with TRBJ2-7; the tabulated D call, TRBD1, remains unverified against the DNA. TRBV21-1 is termed a pseudogene. Sequenced material: peripheral blood. The CDR3 is CASSKDLLQPSGTYEQYF. The CDR3 coding sequence is TGTGCCAGCAGCAAAGATCTGTTACAGCCCAGTGGAACCTACGAGCAGTACTTC.